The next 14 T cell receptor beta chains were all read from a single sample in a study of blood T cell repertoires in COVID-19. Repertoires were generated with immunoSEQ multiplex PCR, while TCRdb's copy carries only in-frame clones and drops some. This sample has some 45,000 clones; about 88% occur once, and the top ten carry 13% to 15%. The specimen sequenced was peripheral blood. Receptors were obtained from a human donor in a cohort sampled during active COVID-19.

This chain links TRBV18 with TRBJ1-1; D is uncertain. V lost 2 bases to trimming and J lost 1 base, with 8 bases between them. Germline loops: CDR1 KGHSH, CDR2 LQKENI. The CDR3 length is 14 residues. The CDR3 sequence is CASSPSEANTEAFF. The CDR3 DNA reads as TGTGCCAGCTCACCATCAGAGGCGAACACTGAAGCTTTCTTT. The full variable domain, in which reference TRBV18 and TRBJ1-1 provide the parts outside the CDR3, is NAGVMQNPRHLVRRRGQEARLRCSPMKGHSHVYWYRQLPEEGLKFMVYLQKENIIDESGMPKERFSAEFPKEGPSILRIQQVVRGDSAAYFCASSPSEANTEAFFGQGTRLTVV.

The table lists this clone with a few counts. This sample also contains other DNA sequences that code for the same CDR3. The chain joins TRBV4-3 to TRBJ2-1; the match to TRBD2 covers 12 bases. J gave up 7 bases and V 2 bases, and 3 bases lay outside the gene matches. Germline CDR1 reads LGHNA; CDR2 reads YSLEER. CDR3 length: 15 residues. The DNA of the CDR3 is TGCGCCAGCAGCCAACCTAGCGGGGGGGTAAATGAGCAGTTCTTC. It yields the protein CASSQPSGGVNEQFF.

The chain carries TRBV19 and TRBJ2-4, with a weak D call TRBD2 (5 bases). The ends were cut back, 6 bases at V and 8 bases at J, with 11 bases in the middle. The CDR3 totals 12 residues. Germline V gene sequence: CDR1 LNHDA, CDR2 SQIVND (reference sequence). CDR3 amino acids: CASRSGSDIQYF. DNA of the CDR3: TGTGCCAGTAGGTCGGGGTCGGACATTCAGTACTTC. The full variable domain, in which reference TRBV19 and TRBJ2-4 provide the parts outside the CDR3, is DGGITQSPKYLFRKEGQNVTLSCEQNLNHDAMYWYRQDPGQGLRLIYYSQIVNDFQKGDIAEGYSVSREKKESFPLTVTSAQKNPTAFYLCASRSGSDIQYFGAGTRLSVL.

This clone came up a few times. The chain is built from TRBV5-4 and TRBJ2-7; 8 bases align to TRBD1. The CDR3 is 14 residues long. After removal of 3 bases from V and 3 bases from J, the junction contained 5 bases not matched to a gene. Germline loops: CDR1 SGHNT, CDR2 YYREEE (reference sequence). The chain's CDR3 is CASSSPTGDYEQYF. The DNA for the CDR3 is TGTGCCAGCAGCTCACCGACAGGGGACTACGAGCAGTACTTC.

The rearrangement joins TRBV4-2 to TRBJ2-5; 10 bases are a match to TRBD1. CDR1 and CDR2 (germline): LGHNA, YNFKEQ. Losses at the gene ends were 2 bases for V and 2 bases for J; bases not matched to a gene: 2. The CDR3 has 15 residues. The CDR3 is CASSQLDRGQETQYF. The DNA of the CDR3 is TGTGCCAGCAGCCAACTGGACAGGGGGCAAGAGACCCAGTACTTC.

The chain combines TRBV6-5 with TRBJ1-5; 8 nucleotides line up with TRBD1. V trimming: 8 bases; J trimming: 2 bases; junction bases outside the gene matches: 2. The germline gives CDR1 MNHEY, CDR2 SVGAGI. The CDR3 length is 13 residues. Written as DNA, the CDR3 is TGTGCCAGCCAGGGACAGGGCAATCAGCCCCAGCATTTT. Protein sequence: CASQGQGNQPQHF.

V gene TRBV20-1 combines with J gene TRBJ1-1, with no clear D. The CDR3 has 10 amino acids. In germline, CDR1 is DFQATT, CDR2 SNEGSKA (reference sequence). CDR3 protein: CRALNTEAFF. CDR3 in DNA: TGCAGGGCCCTGAACACTGAAGCTTTCTTT.

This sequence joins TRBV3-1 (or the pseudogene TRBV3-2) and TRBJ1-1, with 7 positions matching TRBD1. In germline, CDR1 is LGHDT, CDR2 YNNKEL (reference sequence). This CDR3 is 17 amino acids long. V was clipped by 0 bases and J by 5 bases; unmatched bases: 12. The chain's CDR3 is CASSQDPPGGYMTEAFF. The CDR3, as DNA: TGTGCCAGCAGCCAAGACCCACCAGGGGGTTATATGACTGAAGCTTTCTTT.

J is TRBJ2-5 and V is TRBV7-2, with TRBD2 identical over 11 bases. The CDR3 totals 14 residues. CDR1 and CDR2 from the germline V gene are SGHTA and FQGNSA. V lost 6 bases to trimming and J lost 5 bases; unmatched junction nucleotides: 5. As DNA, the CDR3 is TGTGCCAGCAGTAGTAGCGGGGGGGTGGAGACCCAGTACTTC. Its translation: CASSSSGGVETQYF.

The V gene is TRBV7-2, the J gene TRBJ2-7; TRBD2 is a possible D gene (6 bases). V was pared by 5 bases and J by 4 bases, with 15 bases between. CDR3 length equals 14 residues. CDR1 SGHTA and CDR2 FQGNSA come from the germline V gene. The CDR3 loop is CASSRGSGLYEQYF. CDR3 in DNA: TGTGCCAGCAGCCGGGGGAGCGGGTTGTACGAGCAGTACTTC.

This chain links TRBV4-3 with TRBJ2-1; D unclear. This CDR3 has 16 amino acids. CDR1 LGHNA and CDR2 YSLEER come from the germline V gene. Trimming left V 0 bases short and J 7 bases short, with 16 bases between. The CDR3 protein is CASSQDELALLNEQFF. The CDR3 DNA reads TGCGCCAGCAGCCAAGATGAGTTAGCACTCCTGAATGAGCAGTTCTTC.

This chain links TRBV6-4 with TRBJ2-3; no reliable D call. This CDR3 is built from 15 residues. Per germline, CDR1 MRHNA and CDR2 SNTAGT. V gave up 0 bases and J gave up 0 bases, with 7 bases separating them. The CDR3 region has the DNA TGTGCCAGCAGTGACTCGACATATAGCACAGATACGCAGTATTTT. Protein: CASSDSTYSTDTQYF.

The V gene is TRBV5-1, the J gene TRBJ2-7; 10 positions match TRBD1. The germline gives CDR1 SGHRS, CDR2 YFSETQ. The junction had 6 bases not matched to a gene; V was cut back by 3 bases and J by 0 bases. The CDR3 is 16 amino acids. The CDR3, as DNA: TGCGCCAGCAGCTCGACCGGGACAGGGGCCTCCTACGAGCAGTACTTC. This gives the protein CASSSTGTGASYEQYF.

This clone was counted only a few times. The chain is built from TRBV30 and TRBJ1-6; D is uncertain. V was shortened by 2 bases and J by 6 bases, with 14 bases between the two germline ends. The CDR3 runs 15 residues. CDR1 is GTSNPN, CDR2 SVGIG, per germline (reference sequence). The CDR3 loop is CAWSPLAGINSPLHF. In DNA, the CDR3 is TGTGCCTGGAGTCCCCTGGCGGGGATTAATTCACCCCTCCACTTT.